This TCR beta chain was identified in a study of blood T cells in healthy people across ages. It was with a sample-barcoded 5' primer and a J-beta primer mix that a second PCR of roughly 6 to 12 cycles was run. TCRdb reanalysed the 5' RACE reads using MiXCR and keeps one entry per CDR3 protein. The sample consists of around 1.5 million distinct CDR3 sequences, approximately 40% of them appearing once. Points from the study as a whole: The study found more naive CD4+ cells and higher diversity in long-lived than aged donors.

To note about this clonotype: Its antigen is still unknown.

Sample donors were healthy Caucasian individuals that came from Russia, aged roughly 6 to 100. The CDR3 sequence is 15 residues long. CDR1 and CDR2 (germline): SGHDT, YYEEEE. V was pared by 1 base and J by 5 bases, with 7 bases of the junction left unmatched. This chain connects TRBV5-6 to TRBJ2-5; 8 nucleotides agree with TRBD1. This receptor was identified in a woman aged 18-35 years in good health. Sequenced material: blood. CDR3 DNA sequence: TGTGCCAGCAGCTTGACTCGGACAGGGATTGAGACCCAGTACTTC. Amino acid sequence: CASSLTRTGIETQYF.